The rows below give T cell receptor beta chains drawn from one sample of a study of T cell repertoires in cytomegalovirus infection. Using its own MiXCR run on the reads, TCRdb lists one record per CDR3 protein. The table has some 220,000 distinct CDR3 sequences, roughly 6.5% seen once. The sample taken for sequencing was PBMCs. Every receptor here comes from a human donor in good health (CMV status not recorded). Some clones in this sample may be carry-over from other donors' samples. The CDR3 runs from the conserved cysteine through the conserved F or W.

CDR3: CASSTYTDTQYF
length: 12
V: TRBV7-2
J: TRBJ2-3

CDR3: CSANRLGTSGGSTDTQYF
length: 18
V: TRBV20-1
J: TRBJ2-3

CDR3: CASSPSPRSRVYNEQFF
length: 17
V: TRBV28
J: TRBJ2-1

CDR3: CASSGGAPKNEQFF
length: 14
V: TRBV19
J: TRBJ2-1

CDR3: CSAPDRELQETQYF
length: 14
V: TRBV20-1
J: TRBJ2-5

CDR3: CSAPRDSLKPEAFF
length: 14
V: TRBV20-1
J: TRBJ1-1

CDR3: CSVKRGSTDTQYF
length: 13
V: TRBV29-1
J: TRBJ2-3

CDR3: CASSFLMRQGAGQPQHF
length: 17
V: TRBV12-3/TRBV12-4
J: TRBJ1-5

CDR3: CASSVRTTSYNEQFF
length: 15
V: TRBV7-2
J: TRBJ2-1

CDR3: CASTQWGNLKAPGKAQYF
length: 18
V: TRBV28
J: TRBJ2-5

CDR3: CASSLIQGFGYTF
length: 13
V: TRBV7-2
J: TRBJ1-2

CDR3: CASSSRTVGKEFF
length: 13
V: TRBV7-9
J: TRBJ2-1

CDR3: CASPKGDTEAFF
length: 12
V: TRBV25-1
J: TRBJ1-1

CDR3: CASTGTRNTEAFF
length: 13
V: TRBV2
J: TRBJ1-1

CDR3: CASSSIDVLTGDSNQPQHF
length: 19
V: TRBV11-3
J: TRBJ1-5

CDR3: CASRQNPILNTEAFF
length: 15
V: TRBV5-1
J: TRBJ1-1

CDR3: CASSIGTGVAEAFF
length: 14
V: TRBV19
J: TRBJ1-1

CDR3: CSVEVQGQDHYGYTF
length: 15
V: TRBV29-1
J: TRBJ1-2

CDR3: CASGETGVDYTF
length: 12
V: TRBV11-2
J: TRBJ1-2

CDR3: CASTHRTGQEGSYGYTF
length: 17
V: TRBV6-2/TRBV6-3
J: TRBJ1-2

CDR3: CASSVRTVNTEAFF
length: 14
V: TRBV19
J: TRBJ1-1

CDR3: CASSLEGLNYGYTF
length: 14
V: TRBV7-2
J: TRBJ1-2

CDR3: CASNQGTGLNTEAFF
length: 15
V: TRBV2
J: TRBJ1-1

CDR3: CSAFSWGLAAETQYF
length: 15
V: TRBV20-1
J: TRBJ2-5

CDR3: CSARDPQGNYEQYF
length: 14
V: TRBV20-1
J: TRBJ2-7

CDR3: CASSLEGAYTF
length: 11
V: TRBV5-4
J: TRBJ1-2

CDR3: CASSRRTRGNEQFF
length: 14
V: TRBV3-1
J: TRBJ2-1

CDR3: CASSPGQGIGNTIYF
length: 15
V: TRBV27
J: TRBJ1-3

CDR3: CASIDRASNEQFF
length: 13
V: TRBV28
J: TRBJ2-1

CDR3: CASSSNPGMNTEAFF
length: 15
V: TRBV7-6
J: TRBJ1-1

CDR3: CASSLQGPTSPLHF
length: 14
V: TRBV28
J: TRBJ1-6

CDR3: CASSYSGRPEAFF
length: 13
V: TRBV6-2/TRBV6-3
J: TRBJ1-1

CDR3: CASSLTSGGNTDTQYF
length: 16
V: TRBV5-6
J: TRBJ2-3

CDR3: CASSLAERPYNTEAFF
length: 16
V: TRBV5-1
J: TRBJ1-1

CDR3: CASSSTSGSVDTQYF
length: 15
V: TRBV7-8
J: TRBJ2-3

CDR3: CASSLSDTLGSNEKLFF
length: 17
V: TRBV5-6
J: TRBJ1-4

CDR3: CASSSRHGSGSEQFF
length: 15
V: TRBV12-3/TRBV12-4
J: TRBJ2-1

CDR3: CASGGGRGRTEAFF
length: 14
V: TRBV28
J: TRBJ1-1

CDR3: CASSLWGLYNEVLHGNEQFF
length: 20
V: TRBV19
J: TRBJ2-1